This passage covers 9 T cell receptor beta chains from one sample sequenced in a study of CXCR3-negative and CXCR3-positive naive CD8 T cells. It was by 5' RACE with UMI labels that the TRB cDNA libraries were prepared. From the 5' RACE reads, TCRdb lists one entry per CDR3 protein and no DNA. This sample contains 130,000 or so distinct CDR3 sequences. The sample consisted of naive CXCR3- CD8+ T cells from blood. Subset denoted: CD45RO-CCR7+CD27+CD95- naive CD8+ T cells lacking CXCR3 (TNR3-). The receptors originated from a human donor in good health. Some clones in this sample may be carry-over from other donors' samples.

The chain carries TRBV12-3 or TRBV12-4 and TRBJ2-5; the D call of TRBD1 rests on TCRdb alone, since no DNA is present to check it. The CDR3 covers 16 residues. The CDR3 sequence is CASSLARTGQKDTQYF.

J is TRBJ2-7 and V is TRBV7-9. The CDR3 loop spans 12 amino acids. The germline CDR1 and CDR2 sequences are SEHNR and FQNEAQ (reference sequence). Here the CDR3 reads CASSEIGNEQYF.

The V gene is TRBV29-1, the J gene TRBJ2-3. The CDR3 is made up of 12 amino acids. In germline, CDR1 is SQVTM, CDR2 ANQGSEA. The CDR3 sequence: CSVLEITDTQYF.

The gene calls are TRBV28 and TRBJ2-1. In germline, CDR1 is MDHEN, CDR2 SYDVKM. This CDR3 contains 13 residues. The CDR3 reads CASSSGVGNEQFF.

The chain carries TRBV11-2 and TRBJ2-7; as DNA is missing, the TRBD2 call by TCRdb cannot be tested. Germline CDR1 is SGHAT and CDR2 is FQNNGV. This CDR3 is 15 amino acids long. The CDR3 spells CASSLGGSNLYEQYF.

The rearrangement uses TRBV29-1 and TRBJ1-5. This CDR3 comprises 16 residues. Looked up from germline, CDR1 is SQVTM and CDR2 is ANQGSEA. The CDR3 protein is CSVGGGFGDSNQPQHF.

The rearrangement links TRBV28 to TRBJ2-7; TCRdb reports TRBD1, a call that lacks DNA to check it against. CDR3 length: 12 amino acids. Germline-derived CDR1 and CDR2 are MDHEN and SYDVKM. This CDR3 is CASGEPSYEQYF.

The chain carries TRBV3-1 and TRBJ2-5; the TCRdb D gene call, TRBD2, has no DNA to confirm it. This CDR3 has 15 residues. The germline CDR1 and CDR2 sequences are LGHDT and YNNKEL (reference sequence). The CDR3 spells CASSQGLLAGETQYF.

This sequence joins TRBV27 and TRBJ2-4; TCRdb proposes TRBD1, but this gene call is untestable without DNA. Germline values: CDR1 MNHEY, CDR2 SMNVEV (reference sequence). CDR3 length: 18 amino acids. CDR3 sequence: CASSPGPRGPGVKNIQYF.